The present T cell receptor (beta chain) was sequenced within a study of shared clonotypes between healthy human individuals (dated by TCRdb to the early 2020s). Context from the whole study: Two women and a few men aged 18 to 49 years were included in the cohort. Leukapheresis yielded between about 0.94 and 10 billion PBMCs per donor. The study deeply sequenced blood TCR repertoires of about five healthy adults to estimate repertoire size and the extent of clonotype sharing between individuals. Per donor, three plates each were used for CD4 naive and CD4 memory, two for CD8 naive, and one for CD8 memory. Different laboratories and diverse techniques were used to prepare libraries and sequence TCR repertoires, to increase sequencing depth and limit assay-specific biases. The research as a whole found: Compared with non-shared clonotypes, the clonotypes found in all four sorted-subset donors had higher generation probabilities. Sharing across a few donors was observed for roughly 5% of naive CD4, about 4% of naive CD8, around 2.5% of memory CD4, and about 0.4% of memory CD8 clonotypes. Pairwise subsampling indicated that sequencing depth was expected to affect the degree of clonotype sharing among donors. The small number of donors limited the genetic and exposure-history diversity represented. Even with the large sequencing depth, rarefaction of the sorted-subset datasets indicated that sequencing was incomplete. Naive subsets generally had larger estimated clonotype richness than memory subsets. Sampling was restricted to blood, and TCR repertoires in tissue are likely to differ from TCR repertoires in blood.

TCR CDR3 regions were amplified from genomic DNA by multiplex PCR using the deep immunoSEQ assay. For each cell subset, the extracted genomic DNA was distributed evenly across all wells of several immunoSEQ 96-well plates, and each plate served as one replicate. Each replicate PCR for sorted subsets received 150 to 250 ng genomic DNA, equal to roughly 30,000 T cell genomes. Purified libraries were quantified with a Qubit 3.0 fluorometer, sized on a Bioanalyzer 2100, and re-quantified with the KAPA Library Quantification kit. A separate single-read 150-cycle Illumina NextSeq 550 flow cell was used to sequence each immunoSEQ 96-well plate. The study's processing was this. The immunoSEQ output contained only junctional sequences without quality scores, so filtering could not match that applied to full-length reads. Sequences were annotated with PyIR, a Python wrapper for IgBLAST v1.9, and V/J genes and CDR3 were assigned using IMGT germline references. Any read was removed if the V/J assignment was weak (E-value above 1e-6), the CDR3 was missing, or the read contained stop codons, out-of-frame junctions, or ambiguous translated residues. A V3J clonotype was defined by an identical inferred V gene, J gene, and CDR3 amino acid sequence. Percentage overlap between repertoires was calculated by dividing the number of shared unique clonotypes by the size of the smaller repertoire. RTK rarefaction, the Chao1 estimator, and Recon v2.1 estimates of unobserved clonotypes were used to assess repertoire richness. OLGA was used to compute generation probabilities for all TCRbeta clonotypes that the gDNA method yielded from four donors. TCRdb provides this immuneACCESS table in a form limited to in-frame rearrangements. Some clones are lacking; in checked studies, under half of them reflect an unresolved V gene, and why the rest are absent is not known. V and J calls and clone size are given by that table; D and trimming were obtained from the DNA. The sample data list about 820,000 clones, and 80% to 95% of these were observed just once. Approximately 25% of the sample goes to the ten largest clones.

Concerning this clone: Which antigen it targets is not known. One base away there is no much larger clone; base qualities are not given.

CD8 naive samples were obtained by positive selection for CCR7 among CD45RO-negative cells, yielding a CD45RA+CCR7+ population from which TemRA cells were excluded. Donors were healthy HIV-negative adults with no recently reported acute infections or vaccinations. Only Caucasian adults living in Nashville, Tennessee, USA were represented among the donors. Blood was obtained by leukapheresis, after which PBMCs were separated by Ficoll-Histopaque density gradient centrifugation and cryopreserved in liquid nitrogen vapor phase. Purity and quantity of every magnetically sorted T cell population were checked by analytical flow cytometry. Genomic DNA was isolated from each sorted fraction and quantified by UV absorbance on a Nanodrop 2000c. Trimming at the junction amounts to 5 bases on V and 9 bases on J, and the germline ends lie 17 bases apart. The CDR3 numbers 14 residues from cysteine through phenylalanine. Just CDR3 DNA is preserved here, 42 bases in frame from base 1. The CDR1 and CDR2 encoded by the germline V gene (reference sequence) are SEHNR and FQNEAQ.

The rearranged segments are TRBV7-9 and TRBJ2-1; TRBD2 is possibly the D segment (5 matching bases). This TCR was recovered from a man aged 25 to 40 in good health. Material for sequencing was naive CD8+ T cells sorted from blood. The sample's cell subset or site, from its label and the paper: CD45RA+CCR7+. The DNA sequence reads TGTGCCAGCAGCACCCCTCTAGCAGTGGGTGAGCAGTTCTTC. Translated, this gives CASSTPLAVGEQFF. The variable domain in full, with residues beyond the CDR3 obtained from the reference TRBV7-9 and TRBJ2-1 genes, is DTGVSQNPRHKITKRGQNVTFRCDPISEHNRLYWYRQTLGQGPEFLTYFQNEAQLEKSRLLSDRFSAERPKGSFSTLEIQRTEQGDSAMYLCASSTPLAVGEQFFGPGTRLTVL.